Listed below are T cell receptor beta chains from one sample, sequenced in a study of blood T cell repertoires in COVID-19. Using immunoSEQ multiplex PCR, the repertoire was profiled, and TCRdb retains in-frame clones only, with some absent. The sample gives around 250,000 clones, around nine tenths of which show up once; approximately 1.7% is in the top ten. Sequencing input: PBMCs or T cells enriched from blood (not recorded which). The receptors shown here come from a woman aged 45-65 years who had recovered from COVID-19. The conserved cysteine and the conserved F or W are not part of the CDR3 here.

v_call,j_call,cdr3_length,cdr3_aa
TRBV14,TRBJ1-3,13,ASSQNRPSGNTIY
TRBV12-5,TRBJ2-7,12,ASGPGQVSYEQY
TRBV14,TRBJ2-2,19,ASSQDSGAAQYFSNTGELF
TRBV24-1,TRBJ2-3,12,ATSAGGTTDTQY
TRBV28,TRBJ1-6,12,ASRTNYRDSPLH
TRBV28,TRBJ1-2,8,ASSYRGFT
TRBV28,TRBJ2-7,14,ASRGTGTGVVYEQY
TRBV28,TRBJ1-5,12,ASSLSGDPQPQH
TRBV28,TRBJ2-7,10,ASSQTRYEQY
TRBV3-1/TRBV3-2,TRBJ1-2,10,ASSQVTVGYT
TRBV5-1,TRBJ1-2,11,ASSPIGIYGYT
TRBV7-2,TRBJ1-6,13,ASSLRQNYNSPLH
TRBV12-3/TRBV12-4,TRBJ2-2,11,ASSLGLGGELF
TRBV7-2,TRBJ2-7,12,ASSRLAGSGEQY
TRBV9,TRBJ2-5,13,ASSVGGSGVETQY
TRBV27,TRBJ1-6,16,ASSLWGPGQGSNSPLH
TRBV5-6,TRBJ2-5,12,ASSLGQLEETQY
TRBV5-1,TRBJ1-4,12,ASSSGDTNEKLF
TRBV12-3/TRBV12-4,TRBJ1-2,11,ASSKQGTYGYT
TRBV28,TRBJ2-7,12,ASRPNRGSPIAG
TRBV5-1,TRBJ2-1,10,ASRVFSGEQF
TRBV2,TRBJ1-4,12,ASSGRATNEKLF
TRBV7-9,TRBJ2-5,13,ASSKVRLAGETQY
TRBV27,TRBJ2-7,12,ASKPGLTSYEQY
TRBV5-1,TRBJ2-7,13,ASSLGGREYHEQY
TRBV7-2,TRBJ2-7,13,ASSLAPLPLYEQY
TRBV4-3,TRBJ1-2,13,ASSQESGAVYGYT
TRBV10-3,TRBJ2-5,11,AIGWRSGETQY
TRBV5-4,TRBJ2-2,14,ASSKGTSGRDGELF
TRBV30,TRBJ1-1,9,AWSGQGAAF
TRBV7-3,TRBJ2-1,12,ASSLTSGRPEQF
TRBV10-3,TRBJ1-1,16,ATLGDSEGRAMNTEAF
TRBV4-3,TRBJ1-2,11,ASSQDTRRGYT
TRBV28,TRBJ1-2,11,ASTLTGNYGYT
TRBV5-6,TRBJ1-5,14,ASSLAAGQTNQPQH
TRBV6-5,TRBJ1-2,12,ASSRGQGDYGYT
TRBV15,TRBJ2-3,14,ATRLAGGPGIDTQY
TRBV6-4,TRBJ2-1,12,ASAWASGSYEQF
TRBV3-1/TRBV3-2,TRBJ2-1,10,ASSQGLNEQF
TRBV30,TRBJ1-1,13,AWKAQGHENTEAF
TRBV5-1,TRBJ2-2,15,ASSFIRDSEDTGELF
TRBV5-1,TRBJ2-5,12,ASSAQGRAETQY
TRBV28,TRBJ2-3,11,ASRTGSPDTQY
TRBV29-1,TRBJ2-4,12,SVENSGGLNIQY
TRBV5-4,TRBJ1-2,12,ASSPAETVYGYT
TRBV7-9,TRBJ1-2,10,ASSLGFTGYT
TRBV5-5,TRBJ2-1,14,ASSGPGSGSYNEQF
TRBV28,TRBJ1-1,13,ASSLGLGGNTEAF
TRBV19,TRBJ2-4,11,ASSQGGGNIQY
TRBV10-3,TRBJ1-2,11,AIRGGANYGYT
TRBV15,TRBJ2-3,13,ATSRARRESDTQY
TRBV9,TRBJ1-1,12,ASSLGDMNTEAF
TRBV4-1,TRBJ2-3,12,ASSQANIADTQY
TRBV5-1,TRBJ2-7,12,ASTRTEGTYEQY
TRBV28,TRBJ1-6,16,ASSPSHNPGGVNSPLH
TRBV30,TRBJ1-2,12,AWSVLGAYYGYT
TRBV5-1,TRBJ2-3,13,ASSGPWGVGDTQY
TRBV2,TRBJ1-1,11,ASTRDRDTEAF
TRBV11-2,TRBJ1-2,12,ASSLGGQNYGYT
TRBV19,TRBJ1-1,13,ASSDPFRGNTEAF